These 20 T cell receptor beta chains originate from one sample sequenced in a study of blood T cell repertoires in COVID-19 (dated by TCRdb to about 2020). Library preparation employed the immunoSEQ multiplex PCR assay. Here the immuneACCESS table is served through TCRdb, limited to in-frame sequences with V and J called. Missing clones are a known gap in these copies; in checked studies unresolved V genes cover under half, and the rest lacks a known reason. For this sample there are 300,000 to 400,000 clones; 80% to 90% appear just once. More than 7.5% of the sample is held by the ten biggest clonotypes. Input material: peripheral blood. The source of these receptors is a man aged 25-45 years with COVID-19, enrolled during active disease.

CDR3 nucleotide sequence: TGTGCCAGCTCGGATACTAGCGCGTCCTACAATGAGCAGTTCTTC. Amino acids: CASSDTSASYNEQFF. The gene calls are TRBV18 and TRBJ2-1; 7 bases map to TRBD2. Germline loops: CDR1 KGHSH, CDR2 LQKENI. The CDR3 length is 15 residues. J gave up 1 base and V 6 bases, and 6 bases lay outside the gene matches.

The chain employs TRBV4-2 and TRBJ2-7, with 8 nucleotides matching TRBD2. CDR1 is LGHNA and CDR2 is YNFKEQ in the germline V gene. J gave up 7 bases and V 0 bases, and 11 bases lay outside the gene matches. The CDR3 is made up of 16 amino acids. The chain's CDR3 is CASSQEATGGPAEQYF. The CDR3 nucleotides read TGTGCCAGCAGCCAAGAGGCAACGGGAGGGCCGGCGGAGCAGTACTTC.

The CDR3: CASSFRQNIQYF. Here the CDR3 DNA reads TGTGCCAGCAGCTTCAGACAGAACATTCAGTACTTC. This chain links TRBV7-9 with TRBJ2-4; tentatively, D is TRBD1 (5 bases). CDR1 and CDR2 (germline): SEHNR, FQNEAQ (reference sequence). CDR3 length equals 12 residues. With 3 bases removed from V and 7 bases from J, the gap between germline ends came to 7 bases.

The rearrangement uses TRBV4-3 and TRBJ2-7; 9 bases agree with TRBD1. Trimming took 0 bases from V and 0 from J; bases not matched to a gene: 6. Germline loops: CDR1 LGHNA, CDR2 YSLEER. The CDR3 covers 17 residues. The CDR3 spells CASSQDWDRVISYEQYF. CDR3 bases: TGCGCCAGCAGCCAAGATTGGGACAGGGTAATCTCCTACGAGCAGTACTTC.

Only one count was recorded for this clone. The gene calls are TRBV6-6 and TRBJ1-1, with 9 bases matching TRBD1. The V gene's germline CDR1 is MNHNY and CDR2 SVGAGI (reference sequence). The CDR3 sequence is 15 residues long. Trimming at V came to 7 bases and at J to 9 bases, leaving 15 bases not matched to a gene. CDR3 sequence reads: CASIFSGTGRLKAFF. As DNA, the CDR3 is TGTGCCAGCATCTTTTCCGGGACAGGGAGACTGAAAGCTTTCTTT.

The chain has TRBV3-1 (or the pseudogene TRBV3-2) and TRBJ1-4, with D unclear. Germline V CDR1 and CDR2: LGHDT, YNNKEL (reference sequence). V shed 0 bases and J shed 6 bases, with 14 bases lying between them. CDR3 length equals 16 residues. The CDR3 coding sequence is TGTGCCAGCAGCCAAGATCCCAGGTTTGGTTATGAAAAACTGTTTTTT. Residues: CASSQDPRFGYEKLFF.

This clone was recorded a few times. This chain links TRBV7-2 with TRBJ2-7, with 7 bases fitting TRBD2. Losses at the gene ends were 5 bases for V and 0 bases for J; bases not matched to a gene: 4. The CDR3 runs to 14 residues. In germline, CDR1 is SGHTA, CDR2 FQGNSA. Here the CDR3 reads CASSPGRSSYEQYF. The CDR3 coding sequence is TGTGCCAGCAGCCCCGGGAGGAGCTCCTACGAGCAGTACTTC.

The chain couples TRBV6-2 or TRBV6-3 to TRBJ2-7; D is possibly TRBD2 (5 bases). The germline V gene has CDR1 MNHEY and CDR2 SVGEGT. The CDR3 sequence is 19 residues long. V lost 2 bases and J 2 bases, leaving 25 bases between the germline ends. The CDR3 reads CASSYNLYYTGNSTYEQYF. The CDR3 DNA is TGTGCCAGCAGTTACAATCTATATTACACCGGGAACAGCACCTACGAGCAGTACTTC.

The chain uses TRBV6-5 and TRBJ2-7; 13 positions match TRBD2. The CDR3 runs to 15 residues. The V gene's germline CDR1 is MNHEY and CDR2 SVGAGI. J gave up 5 bases and V 7 bases, and 8 bases lay outside the gene matches. CDR3 amino acids: CASKIPGLAGNEQYF. The CDR3 DNA reads TGTGCCAGCAAGATACCGGGACTAGCGGGAAACGAGCAGTACTTC.

The chain uses TRBV10-2 and TRBJ2-7; weak D call: TRBD1 (6 bases). V was trimmed by 5 bases and J by 3 bases, leaving 11 bases between them. CDR1 is WSHSY and CDR2 is SAAADI in the germline V gene. The CDR3 is made up of 13 amino acids. CDR3 coding DNA: TGCGCCAGCAGTCGGGACAACAGCTACGAGCAGTACTTC. Amino acids: CASSRDNSYEQYF.

This rearrangement joins TRBV7-2 to TRBJ2-7, with D possibly TRBD2 on 6 matching bases. V was trimmed by 6 bases and J by 4 bases, leaving 16 bases between them. The CDR3 covers 14 residues. CDR1 and CDR2 from the germline V gene are SGHTA and FQGNSA. CDR3 DNA sequence: TGTGCCAGCAGTCCCGGGGGAACCCTTTACGAGCAGTACTTC. Protein product: CASSPGGTLYEQYF.

This clone appeared a single time. The genes are TRBV9 and TRBJ1-1; 9 bases align to TRBD1. The germline V gene encodes CDR1 SGDLS and CDR2 YYNGEE. J gave up 6 bases and V 2 bases, and 17 bases lay outside the gene matches. The CDR3 covers 18 residues. In DNA, the CDR3 is TGTGCCAGCAGCGTGCAACCGGGACAGGGAACGTCAGTATCTGAAGCTTTCTTT. Protein: CASSVQPGQGTSVSEAFF.

The V gene is TRBV7-2, the J gene TRBJ1-5; unclear D gene. The V end lost 5 bases, the J end lost 1 base, and 9 bases lay between the germline ends. Germline CDR1 and CDR2: SGHTA and FQGNSA. This CDR3 has 14 amino acids. CDR3 loop: CASSLTMSNQPQHF. DNA for the CDR3: TGTGCCAGCAGCCTGACAATGAGCAATCAGCCCCAGCATTTT.

The chain carries TRBV21-1 and TRBJ1-1; the table gives TRBD1 as D, unverified against the DNA. TRBV21-1 is a known pseudogene. The CDR3 sequence is 17 residues long. As DNA, the CDR3 is TGTGCCAGCAGCAAAAGGGGGTTCAGGGGGCGCAGCACTGAAGCTTTCTTT. This codes for CASSKRGFRGRSTEAFF.

The V gene is TRBV7-9, the J gene TRBJ2-7; a possible D gene is TRBD1 (5 bases). The CDR3 length is 14 residues. Germline V gene lookup returns CDR1 SEHNR and CDR2 FQNEAQ (reference sequence). Trimming stripped 4 bases from V and 2 bases from J, with 12 bases between. The CDR3 region is CASSSPGLPYEQYF. The CDR3 DNA reads as TGTGCCAGCAGCTCCCCAGGGCTACCCTACGAGCAGTACTTC.

The chain employs TRBV4-2 and TRBJ2-3; D perhaps matches TRBD2 (6 bases). The CDR3 spans 12 residues. Germline CDR1 reads LGHNA; CDR2 reads YNFKEQ. The V and J ends lost 3 bases and 6 bases respectively, with 7 bases between them. CDR3 sequence: CASSHGGDTQYF. The DNA for the CDR3 is TGTGCCAGCAGCCATGGAGGGGATACGCAGTATTTT.

The chain uses TRBV28 and TRBJ2-7; D may be TRBD2 (6 bases). CDR1 MDHEN and CDR2 SYDVKM come from the germline V gene. The V and J ends lost 4 bases and 2 bases respectively, with 18 bases between them. The CDR3 is made up of 16 amino acids. In DNA form, the CDR3 reads TGTGCCAGCAGTTCAAGGGACTCCCCAGTACCCTACGAGCAGTACTTC. This sequence encodes CASSSRDSPVPYEQYF.

J is TRBJ1-2 and V is TRBV29-1; 9 positions agree with TRBD1. CDR1 is SQVTM, CDR2 ANQGSEA, per germline. Trimming took 5 bases from V and 2 from J; bases not matched to a gene: 9. The CDR3 runs 15 residues. CDR3 region: CSVSRPGTGNYGYTF. The DNA for the CDR3 is TGCAGCGTTTCCCGTCCCGGGACAGGGAACTATGGCTACACCTTC.

The CDR3 region has the DNA TGTGCCAGCAGCTCGAGGGTCGATAATTCACCCCTCCACTTT. Translated, it gives CASSSRVDNSPLHF. The rearrangement links TRBV7-9 to TRBJ1-6; unclear D gene. Trimming removed 4 bases from V and 5 bases from J, with 9 bases in between. Germline V gene data show CDR1 as SEHNR and CDR2 as FQNEAQ (reference sequence). The CDR3 extends over 14 amino acids.

V gene TRBV5-6 combines with J gene TRBJ2-2, with 10 bases fitting TRBD2. The CDR3 sequence is 17 residues long. Trimming cost V 4 bases and J 5 bases; bases outside gene matches: 11. Germline-derived CDR1 and CDR2 are SGHDT and YYEEEE. The CDR3 sequence: CASSPAGGPKGTGELFF. CDR3 DNA sequence: TGTGCCAGCAGCCCAGCGGGAGGGCCTAAGGGGACCGGGGAGCTGTTTTTT. Supplemented by reference TRBV5-6 and TRBJ2-2, the full variable domain reads DAGVTQSPTHLIKTRGQQVTLRCSPKSGHDTVSWYQQALGQGPQFIFQYYEEEERQRGNFPDRFSGHQFPNYSSELNVNALLLGDSALYLCASSPAGGPKGTGELFFGEGSRLTVL.